Listed here is a single T cell receptor beta chain. The data were obtained in a study of technical replicates of blood from a few donors. V was clipped by 5 bases and J by 3 bases; unmatched bases: 8. The germline CDR1 and CDR2 sequences are SEHNR and FQNEAQ (reference sequence). This CDR3 comprises 15 residues. Using immunoSEQ multiplex PCR, the repertoire was profiled, and TCRdb retains in-frame clones only, with some absent. The sample lists tens of thousands of clones, 90% to 95% occurring once. The chain links TRBV7-9 to TRBJ2-7; 9 bases align to TRBD2. This sequence was found in a human donor in good health. Material: T cells isolated from PBMCs. CDR3 DNA sequence: TGTGCCAGCAGCCGTCTACTAGCGGGCTTCTACGAGCAGTACTTC. Its translation: CASSRLLAGFYEQYF.